This T cell receptor beta chain is from a study of Japanese encephalitis immunity and Zika vaccine responses (dated by TCRdb to 2020 to 2023). For context, the study as a whole: The included participants were given three 5.0 ug doses of alum-adjuvanted ZPIV at weeks 0, 4 and 28. Two to three months ahead of the first ZPIV dose, 11 to 13 participants were given JEV vaccine (IXIARO) as a two-dose regimen with the doses 28 days apart. Before ZPIV, twelve participants were given one dose of YFV vaccine (YF-VAX), while about 10 participants were flavivirus-naive. Five or six representative participants per pre-vaccination group were picked for TCR sequencing, using samples from week 52 and from week 0, the point after pre-vaccination but before ZPIV. TCR repertoires were also analyzed from a few flavivirus-naive individuals at weeks 2, 6 and 52 after starting ZPIV vaccination. The stimulations used peptide pools from ZIKV structural proteins divided into flavivirus-conserved and non-conserved sets, or JEV or YFV peptides that matched the pre-vaccination. The ZIKV peptides, 15-mers that overlapped by 11 residues, were chosen for containing NetMHCpan/NetMHCII-predicted epitopes with affinity below 50 nM. The study tested whether prior Japanese encephalitis virus (JEV) or yellow fever virus (YFV) vaccination shaped CD4 T cell responses to the Zika vaccine. What the authors observed across the whole study: After ZPIV, repertoire richness of CD4 T cells responding to conserved ZIKV epitopes significantly decreased in JEV-pre-vaccinated donors. Compared with YFV-pre-vaccinated donors, JEV-pre-vaccinated donors had higher repertoire similarity across time-points and stimulations, indicating that more clonotypes were common to ZIKV and JEV stimulation. Only a few individuals showed CD8 T cell responses to ZIKV peptide pools, and those responses were very low in magnitude. Peptide-pool deconvolution was not performed because of sample size limitations, and consequently the individual peptides driving cross-reactive responses were not identified. Samples were clustered by participant, with no similarity observed between individuals, suggesting that no public TCRs were detected. Rather than the whole vaccinated cohort, the analysis covered just a subset of trial participants, namely those who received three doses and had adequate samples.

This clonotype was found many times. No base quality values were provided; no much bigger clone lies one nucleotide off. Based on the germline V gene, the CDR1 and CDR2 sequences are SQVTM and ANQGSEA. The CDR3 runs 11 amino acids, cysteine and phenylalanine included. Only the CDR3 DNA is retained, 33 bases long and in frame from the first base. PBMCs were labeled with CellTrace CFSE and cultured for about 6 days in RPMI with about 8% human serum plus peptide pools at roughly 1 ug/mL each. On a BD FACSAria, proliferating CD4 T cells were sorted without fixation as live CD56-CD19-CD16-CD3+CD4+ CFSE-low cells. Enrolled adults were healthy and seronegative for ZIKV, JEV, YFV, DENV and WNV by microneutralization screening. Samples came from a phase 1, double-blinded, randomized, placebo-controlled trial of an alum-adjuvanted Zika purified-inactivated virus (ZPIV) vaccine. Peripheral blood mononuclear cells were isolated using a standard procedure and kept frozen in liquid nitrogen until needed.

Library prep was done by 5' RACE. Before sequencing, the TCRbeta libraries were pooled in amounts proportional to the number of cells sorted for each library. Total RNA from sorted cells was extracted with RNAzol RT, and cDNA was made with an oligo(dT) primer and a template-switching oligo. Using Kapa HiFi, PCR amplified the TCRbeta V-CDR3-J region between a SMARTer oligo primer and a TCRbeta constant-region primer. Illumina adaptors and sample-specific index barcodes were added in a second PCR, followed by HighPrep bead cleanup and Bioanalyzer confirmation of a band of roughly 650 bp. Libraries were sequenced on an Illumina MiSeq with 2x151 bp paired-end reads. Processing in the source paper ran as follows. Reads were demultiplexed with an in-house Java program, and TCRbeta annotations were assigned and clonotypes were counted with MiXCR. Repertoire overlap was measured with Morisita-Horn indices from the R package vegan, along with UPGMA clustering and Circos plots of recurring clonotypes. Shannon diversity and richness were normalized to the highest possible value given the input cell numbers, yielding values from 0 to 1. CDR3beta sequences were aligned with MUSCLE, distances were computed with SeqinR, and multidimensional scaling was plotted in R. The raw public reads went through TCRdb reprocessing: fastp at Q25, MiXCR clone calling, in-frame beta chains kept. Rows are unified per CDR3 protein, each entry keeping the most common DNA and genes. The V and J calls, along with clone size, are taken from TCRdb and not from the paper's own processing. This sample lists 1,500 to 2,000 distinct CDR3 sequences; about 6.4% were detected once. Roughly 29% of the sample rests with the top ten.

This TCR was sampled from an adult woman who received an inactivated Zika virus vaccine. The rearrangement joined TRBV29-1 to TRBJ1-2, and the D gene may be TRBD1, 5 bases matching. This material consisted of antigen-activated CD4+ T cells from blood, cultured, taken during a Zika inactivated vaccine study. The CDR3 protein sequence reads: CSLGTDYGYTF. The nucleotide sequence reads TGCAGTCTCGGGACGGACTATGGCTACACCTTC. The full variable domain, with segments outside the CDR3 supplied by the reference TRBV29-1 and TRBJ1-2 proteins, appears as SAVISQKPSRDICQRGTSLTIQCQVDSQVTMMFWYRQQPGQSLTLIATANQGSEATYESGFVIDKFPISRPNLTFSTLTVSNMSPEDSSIYLCSLGTDYGYTFGSGTRLTVV.